The following is a T cell receptor beta chain sequence with its context. This clone was observed once. This clone's antigen is unknown. No qualities accompany the bases; no much larger clone lies one base away. Trimming takes 1 base off V and 5 bases off J; junction bases not matched to a gene: 1. CDR1 and CDR2 were assigned from the germline V gene as ENHRY and SYGVKD. The CDR3 runs 13 amino acids, cysteine and phenylalanine included. Just the 39-base CDR3 DNA is kept, in frame starting at base 1. Collaborating institutions collected whole blood in K2EDTA tubes following their own protocols. For TCRbeta analysis, collaborators shipped samples as frozen whole blood, isolated PBMCs, or DNA extracted from either of those sample types. The entry originates in a study of blood T cell repertoires in COVID-19 (dated by TCRdb to the early 2020s). For the study in its entirety: Collaborator samples came from the United States, Italy and Spain and covered acute and convalescent phases of COVID-19. Where available, HLA class I and class II types were taken from metadata supplied by the sample provider and were not determined by assay-based typing. Samples were obtained from the ongoing ImmuneRACE study (first 160 participants) and from roughly 1,300 subjects provided by 6 global collaborators. The repertoires were released in a freely available public database meant as a resource for research on the immune response to SARS-CoV-2. Deeply sampled blood TCRbeta repertoires from subjects exposed to, actively infected with, or recovered from COVID-19 were included in the dataset. Sample metadata almost always included a de-identified subject ID, COVID-19 status, age in years and sex. The material from the prospective study consisted of cDNA or gDNA derived from T cells, B-cell-depleted T cells, or PBMCs.

On the study overall, not on this receptor specifically: How much clinical and demographic metadata was included differed by source and by participant, and the metadata was provided uncurated.

TCRbeta CDR3 regions were amplified from genomic DNA using the immunoSEQ Assay, a bias-controlled multiplex PCR. The source study handled its data this way. The number of nucleated cells in each sample was estimated by amplification of reference gene primers within the assay. Sequence reads were collapsed and filtered to measure the absolute abundance of every unique TCRbeta CDR3 rearrangement. Productive Simpson clonality was computed per sample as the square root of Simpson's diversity index over productive rearrangements. TCRdb retrieved this table from immuneACCESS and kept in-frame rearrangements only. Not all clones are present; in checked studies, unresolved V genes account for under half, and no reason is known for the remainder. The V and J calls and clone size are taken from that table; D and trimming were inferred from the DNA. Recorded for this sample are some 120,000 clones; around 87% of them occurred a single time. The biggest ten clones account for roughly 2.1% of the sample.

The sequencing sample was made of peripheral blood. The chain joins TRBV10-3 to TRBJ2-5, with 7 junctional bases fitting TRBD2. The source of this sequence is a woman between 45 and 60 years old with acute or convalescent COVID-19. The nucleotide sequence reads TGTGCCATCAGTGAGTGGGGAGGGGAGACCCAGTACTTC. It is translated as CAISEWGGETQYF.